Following are 21 T cell receptor beta chains from one sample sequenced in a study of T cell repertoires in cytomegalovirus infection. TCRdb ran MiXCR on the reads and lists one entry per CDR3 protein. Among under 850,000 distinct CDR3 sequences listed, about 40% were seen once. The sample taken for sequencing was PBMCs. The origin of the receptors is a human donor in good health (CMV status not recorded). Some clones in this sample may be carry-over from other donors' samples.

Comment on this clonotype: A much bigger clone sits one base away, suggesting this may be a read error. Since no conserved phenylalanine or tryptophan closes the CDR3, a read error is the likely cause. The chain combines TRBV7-2 with TRBJ1-1; D unresolved. The CDR3 is 15 amino acids. From germline, CDR1 is SGHTA and CDR2 FQGNSA. The germline V and J ends were trimmed by 5 bases and 4 bases, with 17 bases remaining between them. The CDR3 sequence: CASSVGKMGRTEAFC. CDR3 in DNA: TGTGCCAGCAGCGTAGGAAAAATGGGCCGCACTGAAGCTTTCTGT.

This clonotype has ten or more counts. The V call is TRBV28, the J call TRBJ2-1; 7 positions match TRBD1. There are 14 residues in the CDR3. Unmatched junction bases numbered 6, after V lost 3 bases and J lost 7 bases. The germline gives CDR1 MDHEN, CDR2 SYDVKM. CDR3: CASSFWGQRNEQFF. The CDR3 DNA reads as TGTGCCAGCAGTTTCTGGGGACAGAGGAATGAGCAGTTCTTC.

This chain connects TRBV20-1 to TRBJ2-3, with 7 bases lining up with TRBD2. This CDR3 region has 13 residues. Looked up from germline, CDR1 is DFQATT and CDR2 is SNEGSKA (reference sequence). The V and J ends lost 5 bases and 6 bases, in that order; junction bases with no gene match: 8. CDR3 sequence (DNA): TGCAGTGCTGGCCCTCTACTAGCGGATACGCAGTATTTT. This translates into CSAGPLLADTQYF.

This clonotype was observed many times. The CDR3: CASSFGTGHHTEAFF. As DNA, the CDR3 is TGTGCCAGCAGCTTTGGGACAGGGCATCACACTGAAGCTTTCTTT. The chain has TRBV7-8 and TRBJ1-1, with 9 bases lining up with TRBD1. This CDR3 region has 15 residues. CDR1 SGHVS and CDR2 FQNEAQ come from the germline V gene. Unmatched junction bases numbered 5, after V lost 3 bases and J lost 3 bases.

This clonotype showed up just a few times. The chain recombines TRBV23-1 with TRBJ2-3, with a tentative D call TRBD1 (6 bases). TRBV23-1 is annotated as an ORF whose role is uncertain. CDR3 size: 15 residues. V lost 4 bases to trimming and J lost 2 bases, with 13 bases between them. The CDR3 coding sequence is TGCGCCAGCAGTCCCCGGACAGCACACACAGATACGCAGTATTTT. Protein: CASSPRTAHTDTQYF.

This clonotype showed up just a few times. The rearrangement joins TRBV28 to TRBJ1-4; a weak D match, TRBD1 (6 bases). Germline V gene data show CDR1 as MDHEN and CDR2 as SYDVKM. The CDR3 is 14 amino acids. The V gene lost 3 bases and the J gene lost 5 bases, with 10 bases spanning the gap. The CDR3 reads CASSFGGFNEKLFF. CDR3 nucleotides: TGTGCCAGCAGTTTTGGGGGCTTCAATGAAAAACTGTTTTTT.

The gene calls are TRBV24-1 and TRBJ2-6; D is perhaps TRBD2 (6 bases). Looked up from germline, CDR1 is KGHDR and CDR2 is SFDVKD. Trimming took 5 bases from V and 1 from J, leaving 14 bases between them. The CDR3 is made up of 17 amino acids. CDR3 in amino acids: CATSARSGVSGANVLTF. The CDR3 DNA is TGTGCCACCAGTGCGAGGTCGGGGGTTTCTGGGGCCAACGTCCTGACTTTC.

In this sample, this clonotype turned up a few times. V gene TRBV12-3 or TRBV12-4 combines with J gene TRBJ1-1, with 8 bases fitting TRBD1. CDR3 length: 14 residues. The V gene end was trimmed by 5 bases and the J gene end by 4 bases; junction bases not matched to a gene: 6. CDR3 sequence: CASSPDREGTEAFF. The CDR3 region has the DNA TGTGCCAGCAGTCCGGACAGGGAGGGCACTGAAGCTTTCTTT.

This sequence joins TRBV29-1 and TRBJ2-3, with D perhaps TRBD2 (6 bases). The V end was cut by 5 bases, the J end by 0 bases, with 15 bases between. Germline CDR1 SQVTM, CDR2 ANQGSEA. The CDR3 spans 15 residues. CDR3 in amino acids: CSVKVAAASTDTQYF. The CDR3, as DNA: TGCAGCGTTAAGGTAGCGGCCGCTAGCACAGATACGCAGTATTTT.

The genes are TRBV12-3 or TRBV12-4 and TRBJ1-1; D gene unclear. CDR3 size: 14 residues. Trimming removed 4 bases at V and 1 base at J, with 10 bases between. For the CDR3, the DNA is TGTGCCAGCAGTTCTCTGGGTAAGAACACTGAAGCTTTCTTT. Residues: CASSSLGKNTEAFF.

This clonotype has a count of ten or more. This chain links TRBV7-2 with TRBJ2-1; TRBD2 matches 11 bases. This CDR3 region has 16 residues. V shed 2 bases and J 8 bases; nucleotides not matched to a gene: 8. CDR1 is SGHTA and CDR2 is FQGNSA in the germline V gene. CDR3 in amino acids: CASSLIAGGPVDEQFF. The CDR3 bases are TGTGCCAGCAGCTTAATAGCGGGAGGGCCCGTCGATGAGCAGTTCTTC.

The gene calls are TRBV11-2 and TRBJ1-2, with D possibly being TRBD1 (5 bases). The germline V gene encodes CDR1 SGHAT and CDR2 FQNNGV. This CDR3 spans 16 amino acids. Trimming left V 4 bases short and J 8 bases short, with 23 bases between. The CDR3 DNA is TGTGCCAGCAGCTCGGCGGGGGGGAGGGTTGTGCGAGGCTACACCTTC. Its translation is CASSSAGGRVVRGYTF.

This clonotype was picked up a small number of times. The chain links TRBV3-1 to TRBJ1-1; D is unresolved. Germline V gene lookup returns CDR1 LGHDT and CDR2 YNNKEL (reference sequence). The CDR3 has 14 residues. V was cut by 3 bases and J by 5 bases, with 13 bases left in between. The CDR3 DNA reads TGTGCCAGCAGCCACCCCGGGTGGGGAACTGAAGCTTTCTTT. Its protein is CASSHPGWGTEAFF.

This clonotype was observed a few times. This rearrangement joins TRBV7-9 to TRBJ2-7, with a weak D call TRBD2 (6 bases). V shed 7 bases and J shed 5 bases, with 21 bases lying between them. Germline CDR1 is SEHNR and CDR2 is FQNEAQ (reference sequence). This CDR3 contains 15 residues. CDR3 nucleotide sequence: TGTGCCAGCACTACCAGGAGGGGCGCAGTCGACGAGCAGTACTTC. As protein: CASTTRRGAVDEQYF.

This clonotype was observed a few times. The genes are TRBV3-1 and TRBJ1-6; no clear D gene. The CDR3 is 12 residues long. V lost 2 bases to trimming and J lost 10 bases, with 6 bases between them. Germline CDR1 is LGHDT and CDR2 is YNNKEL (reference sequence). The CDR3 loop reads CASSQRLSPLHF. DNA for the CDR3: TGTGCCAGCAGCCAACGTCTCTCACCCCTCCACTTT.

The chain is built from TRBV10-3 and TRBJ1-1; a weak D match, TRBD1 (6 bases). Trimming removed 0 bases from V and 1 base from J, with 18 bases in between. The CDR3 is 18 residues long. Germline V CDR1 and CDR2: ENHRY, SYGVKD. DNA for the CDR3: TGTGCCATCAGTGAGTCTCTACGTGGGGGCAGGGGGAACACTGAAGCTTTCTTT. Residues: CAISESLRGGRGNTEAFF.

The rearrangement joins TRBV12-3 or TRBV12-4 to TRBJ2-7; TRBD1 might be the D (5 bases). The V end was cut by 6 bases, the J end by 2 bases, with 11 bases between. This CDR3 spans 13 amino acids. The CDR3 reads CASSPEDTYEQYF. Here the CDR3 DNA reads TGTGCCAGCAGCCCAGAGGACACCTACGAGCAGTACTTC.

The chain links TRBV19 to TRBJ2-7; D remains ambiguous. Germline V lookup: CDR1 LNHDA, CDR2 SQIVND (reference sequence). V lost 4 bases and J lost 3, with 16 bases in between. The CDR3 consists of 15 residues. The CDR3 protein is CASSSRTVGDYEQYF. For the CDR3, the DNA is TGTGCCAGTAGTAGCCGGACGGTCGGTGACTACGAGCAGTACTTC.

The chain carries TRBV12-3 or TRBV12-4 and TRBJ1-1, with no clear D. Trimming took 7 bases from V and 1 from J, leaving 13 bases between them. The CDR3 covers 14 residues. The CDR3 reads CASTRGSSNTEAFF. The CDR3, as DNA: TGTGCCAGCACCAGAGGGAGTTCGAACACTGAAGCTTTCTTT.

The gene calls are TRBV27 and TRBJ1-6; D perhaps matches TRBD1 (6 bases). This CDR3 contains 14 residues. V lost 6 bases to trimming and J lost 7 bases, with 13 bases between them. Looked up from germline, CDR1 is MNHEY and CDR2 is SMNVEV (reference sequence). The CDR3 here is CASRSSQGNSPLHF. The CDR3 nucleotides read TGTGCCAGCAGAAGTTCGCAGGGGAATTCACCCCTCCACTTT.

Regarding this clonotype: A much bigger clone sits one base away, suggesting this may be a read error. The chain uses TRBV28 and TRBJ2-7; D not resolved. Per germline, CDR1 MDHEN and CDR2 SYDVKM. The CDR3 totals 11 residues. The CDR3 sequence is CASSYFYEPYF. CDR3 nucleotides: TGTGCCAGCAGTTATTTCTACGAGCCGTACTTC. The full variable domain, rest sourced from reference TRBV28 and TRBJ2-7, is DVKVTQSSRYLVKRTGEKVFLECVQDMDHENMFWYRQDPGLGLRLIYFSYDVKMKEKGDIPEGYSVSREKKERFSLILESASTNQTSMYLCASSYFYEPYFGPGTRLTVT.